The present T cell receptor (beta chain) was sequenced within a study of control samples from healthy donors and cancer patients. Libraries were prepared by immunoSEQ multiplex PCR; TCRdb keeps only in-frame clonotypes and omits some of them. In the table there are under 200,000 clones, 91% of which are singletons. The V end was cut by 2 bases, the J end by 3 bases, with 11 bases between. Per germline, CDR1 MNHNS and CDR2 SASEGT. The CDR3 is 16 amino acids. This chain joins TRBV6-1 and TRBJ1-6; possibly TRBD1 for D (5 bases). The TCR sequence derives from a woman aged 30 to 39 in good health. The sample taken for sequencing was blood. In DNA form, the CDR3 reads TGTGCCAGCAGTGAATCTGACAGAGGCTATAATTCACCCCTCCACTTT. Its translation: CASSESDRGYNSPLHF.